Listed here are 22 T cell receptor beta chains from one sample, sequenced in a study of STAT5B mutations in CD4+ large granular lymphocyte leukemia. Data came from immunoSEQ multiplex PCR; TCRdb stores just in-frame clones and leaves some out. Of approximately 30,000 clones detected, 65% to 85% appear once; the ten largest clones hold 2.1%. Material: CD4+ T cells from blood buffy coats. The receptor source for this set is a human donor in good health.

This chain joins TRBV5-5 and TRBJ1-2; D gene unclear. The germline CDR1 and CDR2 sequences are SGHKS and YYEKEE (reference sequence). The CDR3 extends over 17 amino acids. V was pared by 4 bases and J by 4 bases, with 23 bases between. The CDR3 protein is CASSATAAGRMGYGYTF. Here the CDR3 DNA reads TGTGCCAGCAGCGCCACAGCGGCCGGGAGGATGGGCTATGGCTACACCTTC.

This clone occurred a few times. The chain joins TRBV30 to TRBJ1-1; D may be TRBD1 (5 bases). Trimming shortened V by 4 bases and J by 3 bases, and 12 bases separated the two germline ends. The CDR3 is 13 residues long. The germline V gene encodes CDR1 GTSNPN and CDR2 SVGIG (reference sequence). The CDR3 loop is CAWKKGGDTEAFF. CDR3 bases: TGTGCCTGGAAAAAGGGAGGGGACACTGAAGCTTTCTTT.

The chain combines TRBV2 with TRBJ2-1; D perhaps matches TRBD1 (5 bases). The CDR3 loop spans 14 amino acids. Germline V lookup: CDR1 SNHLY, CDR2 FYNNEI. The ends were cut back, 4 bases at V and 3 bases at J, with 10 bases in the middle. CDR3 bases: TGTGCCAGCAGTGGTGGACATGTCTACAATGAGCAGTTCTTC. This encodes CASSGGHVYNEQFF.

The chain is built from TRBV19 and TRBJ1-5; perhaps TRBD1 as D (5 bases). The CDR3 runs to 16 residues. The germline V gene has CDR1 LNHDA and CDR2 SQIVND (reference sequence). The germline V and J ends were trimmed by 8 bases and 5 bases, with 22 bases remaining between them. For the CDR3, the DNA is TGTGCCAGTGCTCGCTCCAGGGTCTTCGGAGATCAGCCCCAGCATTTT. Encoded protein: CASARSRVFGDQPQHF. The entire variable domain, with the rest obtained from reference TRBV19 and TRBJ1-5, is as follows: DGGITQSPKYLFRKEGQNVTLSCEQNLNHDAMYWYRQDPGQGLRLIYYSQIVNDFQKGDIAEGYSVSREKKESFPLTVTSAQKNPTAFYLCASARSRVFGDQPQHFGDGTRLSIL.

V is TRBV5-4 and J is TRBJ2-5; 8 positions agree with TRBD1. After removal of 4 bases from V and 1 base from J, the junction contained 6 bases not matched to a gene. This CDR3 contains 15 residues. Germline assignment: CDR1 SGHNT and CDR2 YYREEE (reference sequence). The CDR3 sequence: CASSRGQGGQETQYF. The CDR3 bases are TGTGCCAGCAGCCGAGGACAGGGAGGCCAAGAGACCCAGTACTTC.

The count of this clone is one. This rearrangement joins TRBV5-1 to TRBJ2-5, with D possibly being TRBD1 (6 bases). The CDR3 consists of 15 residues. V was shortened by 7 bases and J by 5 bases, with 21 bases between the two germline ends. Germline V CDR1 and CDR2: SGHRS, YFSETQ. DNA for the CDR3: TGCGCCAGCCAAGCTTCAGGGGTGGATGTGGAGACCCAGTACTTC. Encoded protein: CASQASGVDVETQYF.

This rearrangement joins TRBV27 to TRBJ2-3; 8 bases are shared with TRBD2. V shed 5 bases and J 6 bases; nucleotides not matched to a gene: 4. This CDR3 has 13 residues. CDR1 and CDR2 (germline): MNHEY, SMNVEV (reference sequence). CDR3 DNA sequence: TGTGCCAGCAGTGCGGGGGGTGGGGATACGCAGTATTTT. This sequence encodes CASSAGGGDTQYF.

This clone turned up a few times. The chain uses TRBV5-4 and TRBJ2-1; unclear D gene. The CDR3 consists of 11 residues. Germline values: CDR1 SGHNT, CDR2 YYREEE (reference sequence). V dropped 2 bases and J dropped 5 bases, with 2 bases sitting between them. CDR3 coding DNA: TGTGCCAGCAGCTTCCACAATGAGCAGTTCTTC. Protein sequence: CASSFHNEQFF.

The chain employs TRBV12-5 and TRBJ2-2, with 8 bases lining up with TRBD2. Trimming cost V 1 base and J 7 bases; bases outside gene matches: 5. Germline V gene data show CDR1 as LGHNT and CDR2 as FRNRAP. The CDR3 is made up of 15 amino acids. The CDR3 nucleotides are TGTGCTAGTGGTTTGGGGCTAGCGGGTGACGGGGAGCTGTTTTTT. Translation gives CASGLGLAGDGELFF.

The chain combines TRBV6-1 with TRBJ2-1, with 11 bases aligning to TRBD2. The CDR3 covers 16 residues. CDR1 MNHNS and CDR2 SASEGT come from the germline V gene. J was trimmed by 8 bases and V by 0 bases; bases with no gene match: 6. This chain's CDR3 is CASSEALAGGLDEQFF. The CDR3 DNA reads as TGTGCCAGCAGTGAAGCTCTAGCGGGAGGCCTCGATGAGCAGTTCTTC.

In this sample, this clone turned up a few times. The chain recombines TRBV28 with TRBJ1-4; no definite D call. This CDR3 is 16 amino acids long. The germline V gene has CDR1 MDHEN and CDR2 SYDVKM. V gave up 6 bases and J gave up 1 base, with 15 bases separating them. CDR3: CASSPVPGLTNEKLFF. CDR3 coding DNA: TGTGCCAGCAGCCCCGTCCCGGGGTTAACTAATGAAAAACTGTTTTTT.

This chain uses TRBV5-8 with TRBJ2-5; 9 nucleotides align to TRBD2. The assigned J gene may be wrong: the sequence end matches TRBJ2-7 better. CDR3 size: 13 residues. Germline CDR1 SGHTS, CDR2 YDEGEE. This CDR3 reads CASSLAGTYEQYF. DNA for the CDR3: TGTGCCAGCAGCCTAGCGGGAACCTACGAGCAGTACTTC.

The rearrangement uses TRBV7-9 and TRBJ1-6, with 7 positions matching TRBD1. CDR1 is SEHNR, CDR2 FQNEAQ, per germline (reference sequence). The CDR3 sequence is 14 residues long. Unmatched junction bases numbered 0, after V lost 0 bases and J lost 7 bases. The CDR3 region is CASSLATGNSPLHF. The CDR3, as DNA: TGTGCCAGCAGCTTAGCGACAGGGAATTCACCCCTCCACTTT.

The CDR3 DNA is TGTGCCAGTACGGATTGGGGAGAAAACACAGATACGCAGTATTTT. Translated: CASTDWGENTDTQYF. The gene calls are TRBV19 and TRBJ2-3; tentatively, D is TRBD2 (5 bases). CDR1 and CDR2 (germline): LNHDA, SQIVND (reference sequence). V lost 7 bases to trimming and J lost 2 bases, with 16 bases between them. The CDR3 is 15 residues long.

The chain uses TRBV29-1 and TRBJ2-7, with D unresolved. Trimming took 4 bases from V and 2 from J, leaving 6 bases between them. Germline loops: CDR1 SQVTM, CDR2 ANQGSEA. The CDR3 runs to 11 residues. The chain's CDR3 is CSVGQTYEQYF. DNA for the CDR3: TGCAGCGTTGGGCAAACCTACGAGCAGTACTTC.

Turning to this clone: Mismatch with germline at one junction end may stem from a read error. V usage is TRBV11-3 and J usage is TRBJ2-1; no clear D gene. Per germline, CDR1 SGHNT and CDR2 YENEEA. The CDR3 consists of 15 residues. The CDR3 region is CASSLDAASYNEQFF. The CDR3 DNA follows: TGTGCCAGCAGCCTAGACGCGGCATCCTACAATGAGCAGTTCTTC.

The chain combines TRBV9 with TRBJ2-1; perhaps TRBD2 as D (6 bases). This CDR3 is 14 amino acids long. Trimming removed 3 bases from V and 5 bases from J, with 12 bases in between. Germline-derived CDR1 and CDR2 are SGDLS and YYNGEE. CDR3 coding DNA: TGTGCCAGCAGCGCCGGGACTCCGAACAATGAGCAGTTCTTC. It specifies CASSAGTPNNEQFF.

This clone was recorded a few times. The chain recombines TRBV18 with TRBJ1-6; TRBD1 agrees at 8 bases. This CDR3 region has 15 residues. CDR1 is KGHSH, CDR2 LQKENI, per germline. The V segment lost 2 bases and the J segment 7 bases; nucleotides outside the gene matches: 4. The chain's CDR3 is CASSPTGQGNSPLHF. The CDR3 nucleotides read TGTGCCAGCTCACCAACAGGACAGGGCAATTCACCCCTCCACTTT.

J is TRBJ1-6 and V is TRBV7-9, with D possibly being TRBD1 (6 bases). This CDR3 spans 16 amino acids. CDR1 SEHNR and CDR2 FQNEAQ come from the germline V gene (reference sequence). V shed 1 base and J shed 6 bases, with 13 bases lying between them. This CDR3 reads CASSLVSGAVNSPLHF. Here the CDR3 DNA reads TGTGCCAGCAGCTTAGTTTCGGGGGCGGTTAATTCACCCCTCCACTTT.

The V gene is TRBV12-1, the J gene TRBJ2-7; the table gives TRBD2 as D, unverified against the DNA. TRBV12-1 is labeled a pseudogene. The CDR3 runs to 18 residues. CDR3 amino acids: CASSFVGLSSGKAYEQYF. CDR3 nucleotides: TGTGCCAGCAGCTTTGTGGGCCTGTCTAGCGGTAAGGCGTACGAGCAGTACTTC.

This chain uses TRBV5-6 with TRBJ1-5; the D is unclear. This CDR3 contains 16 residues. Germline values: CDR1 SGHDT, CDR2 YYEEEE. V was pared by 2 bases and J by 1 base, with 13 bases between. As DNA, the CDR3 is TGTGCCAGCAGCTTCGAGGGTTTTAGGAGCAATCAGCCCCAGCATTTT. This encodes CASSFEGFRSNQPQHF.

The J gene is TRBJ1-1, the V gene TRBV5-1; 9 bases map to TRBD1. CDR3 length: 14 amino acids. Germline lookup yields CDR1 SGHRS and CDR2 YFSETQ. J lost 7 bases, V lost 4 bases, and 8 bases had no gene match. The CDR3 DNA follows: TGCGCCAGCAGCCCACAGGGGGCGTTAAGTGAAGCTTTCTTT. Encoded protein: CASSPQGALSEAFF.